These 18 T cell receptor beta chains came from one sample sequenced in a study of blood T cell repertoires in COVID-19. Assay used: immunoSEQ multiplex PCR; TCRdb lists only in-frame clones, some missing. The sample holds 230,000 or so clones, roughly 89% seen once. Source material: peripheral blood. The source of these receptors is a woman aged 60-75 years with COVID-19, enrolled during active disease.

The sample holds one count of this clone. V usage is TRBV7-2 and J usage is TRBJ2-6; possibly TRBD1 for D (5 bases). Trimming stripped 5 bases from V and 1 base from J, with 12 bases between. The CDR3 contains 16 residues. Germline CDR1 reads SGHTA; CDR2 reads FQGNSA. In DNA form, the CDR3 reads TGTGCCAGCAGCCCCACCCGACAGTCTGGGGCCAACGTCCTGACTTTC. It is translated as CASSPTRQSGANVLTF.

V gene TRBV15 combines with J gene TRBJ1-2; possible D gene TRBD1, 5 bases. The V and J ends lost 5 bases and 4 bases respectively, with 17 bases between them. The CDR3 sequence is 15 residues long. Germline V CDR1 and CDR2: LNHNV, YYDKDF (reference sequence). Written as DNA, the CDR3 is TGTGCCACCAGCCCAGACGCTTCGGGGGGCTATGGCTACACCTTC. Its translation is CATSPDASGGYGYTF.

V gene TRBV19 combines with J gene TRBJ1-1; D uncertain. The CDR3 sequence is 14 residues long. The germline CDR1 and CDR2 sequences are LNHDA and SQIVND (reference sequence). V was trimmed by 6 bases and J by 5 bases, leaving 16 bases between them. The CDR3: CASSQDFLGTEAFF. The CDR3 DNA follows: TGTGCCAGTAGCCAGGACTTCCTCGGAACTGAAGCTTTCTTT.

This clone was counted once. The V call is TRBV2, the J call TRBJ1-5, with 9 bases matching TRBD1. Germline values: CDR1 SNHLY, CDR2 FYNNEI. After removal of 4 bases from V and 4 bases from J, the junction contained 2 bases not matched to a gene. CDR3 length: 14 amino acids. CDR3 protein: CASSGTGVNQPQHF. The CDR3 nucleotides are TGTGCCAGCAGTGGGACAGGGGTGAATCAGCCCCAGCATTTT.

Points on this clone: The junction does not match germline at one end; this may be a read error. The rearrangement joins TRBV18 to TRBJ1-2; maybe TRBD1 (6 bases). This CDR3 is 14 amino acids long. Per germline, CDR1 KGHSH and CDR2 LQKENI. The CDR3 nucleotides are TGTGCCAGCTCACGCGGGGGGCGCATAGATGGCTACGCCTTC. Amino acid sequence: CASSRGGRIDGYAF.

The rearrangement links TRBV2 to TRBJ1-2, with TRBD1 matching over 9 bases. From germline, CDR1 is SNHLY and CDR2 FYNNEI. The length of the CDR3 is 15 residues. V lost 7 bases and J lost 3; bases outside the gene matches: 9. The CDR3 spells CASILPDRGDYGYTF. Written as DNA, the CDR3 is TGTGCCAGCATTCTCCCGGACAGGGGTGACTATGGCTACACCTTC.

The chain employs TRBV19 and TRBJ1-2; D unclear. Trimming cost V 5 bases and J 3 bases, with 10 bases left between them. The germline CDR1 and CDR2 sequences are LNHDA and SQIVND (reference sequence). CDR3 length: 13 amino acids. In nucleotides, the CDR3 is TGTGCCAGTAGTCCCTGGACTCACTATGGCTACACCTTC. It is translated as CASSPWTHYGYTF.

The chain couples TRBV7-9 to TRBJ2-3; 9 positions match TRBD1. With 5 bases clipped from V and 3 bases from J, the junction kept 9 bases outside the gene matches. In germline, CDR1 is SEHNR, CDR2 FQNEAQ (reference sequence). The CDR3 loop spans 16 amino acids. This chain's CDR3 is CASSLSGTGRTDTQYF. In DNA, the CDR3 is TGTGCCAGCAGCCTCTCCGGGACAGGGAGGACAGATACGCAGTATTTT.

This clone was detected once. The chain uses TRBV4-3 and TRBJ1-1; maybe TRBD1 (6 bases). V was clipped by 7 bases and J by 3 bases, with 15 bases between them. This CDR3 has 14 amino acids. Germline CDR1 and CDR2: LGHNA and YSLEER. Written as DNA, the CDR3 is TGCGCCAGCAAAGGGGGATCTAGTGACACTGAAGCTTTCTTT. As protein: CASKGGSSDTEAFF.

The chain is built from TRBV19 and TRBJ1-1, with D possibly being TRBD1 (5 bases). The V and J ends lost 3 bases and 0 bases respectively, with 14 bases between them. There are 16 residues in the CDR3. Germline loops: CDR1 LNHDA, CDR2 SQIVND (reference sequence). The CDR3 protein is CASSISGGGLNTEAFF. The CDR3 coding sequence is TGTGCCAGTAGTATCAGCGGGGGAGGGCTGAACACTGAAGCTTTCTTT.

The chain is built from TRBV30 and TRBJ1-5, with unresolved D. V was trimmed by 0 bases and J by 3 bases, leaving 9 bases between them. In germline, CDR1 is GTSNPN, CDR2 SVGIG (reference sequence). The CDR3 length is 14 residues. The CDR3 nucleotides are TGTGCCTGGAGTGTCAACGGTATCAATCAGCCCCAGCATTTT. This translates into CAWSVNGINQPQHF.

Only one count was recorded for this clone. The V call is TRBV3-1 (or the pseudogene TRBV3-2), the J call TRBJ1-1, with TRBD1 matching 9 bases. CDR1 LGHDT and CDR2 YNNKEL come from the germline V gene (reference sequence). The CDR3 is made up of 15 amino acids. J lost 5 bases, V lost 1 base, and 5 bases had no gene match. The CDR3 region has the DNA TGTGCCAGCAGCCAAGCCGGACAGGGGTTGACTGAAGCTTTCTTT. This gives the protein CASSQAGQGLTEAFF.

The V call is TRBV4-3, the J call TRBJ2-2, with TRBD1 matching over 10 bases. CDR1 is LGHNA, CDR2 YSLEER, per germline. J lost 5 bases, V lost 0 bases, and 6 bases had no gene match. The CDR3 has 17 residues. This CDR3 reads CASSQDRDRGGTGELFF. In nucleotides, the CDR3 is TGCGCCAGCAGCCAAGATCGGGACAGGGGTGGGACCGGGGAGCTGTTTTTT.

The rearrangement links TRBV6-5 to TRBJ2-7; TRBD2 matches at 8 bases. The CDR3 length is 14 residues. CDR1 is MNHEY and CDR2 is SVGAGI in the germline V gene. The V and J ends lost 6 bases and 2 bases, in that order; junction bases with no gene match: 6. CDR3 protein: CASRSSGGAYEQYF. CDR3 DNA sequence: TGTGCCAGCAGATCCTCGGGGGGGGCCTACGAGCAGTACTTC.

The rearrangement uses TRBV7-2 and TRBJ2-7, with 7 bases matching TRBD1. The CDR3 extends over 14 amino acids. Germline V gives CDR1 SGHTA, CDR2 FQGNSA. Losses at the gene ends were 5 bases for V and 0 bases for J; bases not matched to a gene: 4. CDR3 in amino acids: CASSQDRSSYEQYF. The CDR3 DNA sequence: TGTGCCAGCAGCCAGGACAGGAGCTCCTACGAGCAGTACTTC.

The V and J genes are TRBV7-2 and TRBJ1-2; D is uncertain. Germline CDR1 and CDR2: SGHTA and FQGNSA. The CDR3 runs 15 residues. V lost 5 bases to trimming and J lost 0 bases, with 13 bases between them. This CDR3 is CASSLQSPANYGYTF. The CDR3 DNA follows: TGTGCCAGCAGCCTTCAGTCCCCAGCTAACTATGGCTACACCTTC.

The chain joins TRBV6-2 or TRBV6-3 to TRBJ2-5; possible D gene TRBD2, 5 bases. Trimming pared 6 bases from V and 1 base from J, leaving 21 bases between. Germline CDR1 is MNHEY and CDR2 is SVGEGT. This CDR3 contains 17 residues. In DNA form, the CDR3 reads TGTGCCAGCAGCCGACAAACTAGTGCCCTCTTCCAAGAGACCCAGTACTTC. Residues: CASSRQTSALFQETQYF.

This clone was counted between two and nine times. The genes are TRBV27 and TRBJ1-6; 8 bases fit TRBD1. Germline CDR1 reads MNHEY; CDR2 reads SMNVEV (reference sequence). This CDR3 contains 19 residues. With V trimmed by 4 bases and J by 0 bases, 11 bases remained unmatched. The CDR3 here is CASSSPTGGLGSYNSPLHF. CDR3 DNA sequence: TGTGCCAGCAGTTCCCCAACAGGGGGTTTGGGCTCCTATAATTCACCCCTCCACTTT.